Presented here are 8 T cell receptor beta chains from one specimen sequenced in a study of cytotoxic CD8 clonotypes in ibrutinib-treated CLL. Assay: immunoSEQ multiplex PCR; the TCRdb copy retains only in-frame clones and omits some. The sample carries about 200,000 clones, over 55% recorded once. Sequencing used PBMCs, obtained after 24 months of ibrutinib treatment. Every receptor here comes from a human donor with chronic lymphocytic leukemia.

This clone occurred a few times. One junction end disagrees with the germline gene, perhaps due to a read error. This sequence joins TRBV7-7 and TRBJ2-1, with 9 positions matching TRBD1. The CDR3 has 16 amino acids. Germline CDR1 is SSHAT and CDR2 is FNYEAQ (reference sequence). Here the CDR3 DNA reads TGTGCTAGCAGCCGAATCCGGGACAGGGTATGCAATGAGCAGTTCTTC. As protein: CASSRIRDRVCNEQFF.

The V and J genes are TRBV7-9 and TRBJ2-1; 10 positions agree with TRBD2. Germline loops: CDR1 SEHNR, CDR2 FQNEAQ (reference sequence). The V and J ends lost 4 bases and 1 base, in that order; junction bases with no gene match: 10. CDR3 size: 18 residues. The CDR3 here is CASSSDPGLAISYNEQFF. The CDR3 DNA reads TGTGCCAGCAGCTCAGACCCGGGACTAGCGATATCCTACAATGAGCAGTTCTTC.

In its sample, this clone was seen once. The chain joins TRBV6-6 to TRBJ2-7; 9 nucleotides line up with TRBD2. With 6 bases clipped from V and 3 bases from J, the junction kept 6 bases outside the gene matches. CDR3 size: 14 residues. The germline V gene encodes CDR1 MNHNY and CDR2 SVGAGI (reference sequence). The CDR3 loop is CASSKLAGYYEQYF. In DNA form, the CDR3 reads TGTGCCAGCAGCAAACTAGCGGGTTACTACGAGCAGTACTTC.

The V call is TRBV7-2, the J call TRBJ1-2, with D uncertain. The CDR3 totals 15 residues. Looked up from germline, CDR1 is SGHTA and CDR2 is FQGNSA. With 5 bases removed from V and 2 bases from J, the gap between germline ends came to 15 bases. The CDR3 DNA is TGTGCCAGCAGCCCAGAAGGAGCACAGAACTATGGCTACACCTTC. This sequence encodes CASSPEGAQNYGYTF.

The chain combines TRBV9 with TRBJ2-7; D remains unclear. This CDR3 is built from 15 residues. The V and J ends lost 1 base and 1 base respectively, with 12 bases between them. Germline loops: CDR1 SGDLS, CDR2 YYNGEE. The CDR3 DNA reads as TGTGCCAGCAGCGTAAATCTGGGTAATTCCTACGAGCAGTACTTC. Amino acids: CASSVNLGNSYEQYF.

V is TRBV4-1 and J is TRBJ2-3; TRBD2 aligns across 8 bases. The ends lost 1 base at V and 1 base at J; junction bases unmatched: 10. Germline values: CDR1 MGHRA, CDR2 YSYEKL. This CDR3 spans 18 amino acids. The CDR3 coding sequence is TGCGCCAGCAGCCAAGTCCCGCTCGTACTAGCGGGCACAGATACGCAGTATTTT. It specifies CASSQVPLVLAGTDTQYF.

The J gene is TRBJ2-3, the V gene TRBV4-3; 16 nucleotides match TRBD2. J lost 2 bases, V lost 1 base, and 9 bases had no gene match. From germline, CDR1 is LGHNA and CDR2 YSLEER. The CDR3 sequence is 20 residues long. The CDR3 sequence is CASSQVLGTSGRAPTDTQYF. The CDR3 DNA is TGCGCCAGCAGCCAAGTTTTAGGGACTAGCGGGAGGGCCCCCACAGATACGCAGTATTTT.

V is TRBV5-4 and J is TRBJ2-7; 9 bases are a match to TRBD2. V lost 2 bases to trimming and J lost 6 bases; unmatched junction nucleotides: 6. There are 14 residues in the CDR3. Germline V gene data show CDR1 as SGHNT and CDR2 as YYREEE (reference sequence). CDR3 nucleotides: TGTGCCAGCAGCTTTCTTGGCGGGAGGGGCGAGCAGTACTTC. Translating it yields CASSFLGGRGEQYF.